This T cell receptor (beta chain) was sequenced in a study of blood T cell repertoires in COVID-19. For the study at large: Sites in the United States, Italy and Spain provided acute and convalescent COVID-19 samples. The cDNA or gDNA used as material had been derived from T cells, B-cell-depleted T cells, or PBMCs.

Germline V gene lookup returns CDR1 LNHDA and CDR2 SQIVND (reference sequence). Trimming cost V 5 bases and J 0 bases; bases outside gene matches: 6. This CDR3 has 16 residues. Original processing methods: Researchers report that nucleated cell counts were estimated from reference gene primer amplification. TCRdb's table, derived via immunoSEQ multiplex PCR, lists solely in-frame clones and lacks some. V, J and clone size were drawn from that table, and D and trimming were deduced from the DNA. The data contain 200,000 to 300,000 clones, about 90% of them singletons. Sequenced input: peripheral blood. This rearrangement joins TRBV19 to TRBJ2-3; TRBD1 matches at 9 bases. The source of this sequence is a woman under 40 who had recovered from COVID-19. The DNA for the CDR3 is TGTGCCAGTAGTTCCCAACAGGGGGCTAGCACAGATACGCAGTATTTT. Its protein product is CASSSQQGASTDTQYF.